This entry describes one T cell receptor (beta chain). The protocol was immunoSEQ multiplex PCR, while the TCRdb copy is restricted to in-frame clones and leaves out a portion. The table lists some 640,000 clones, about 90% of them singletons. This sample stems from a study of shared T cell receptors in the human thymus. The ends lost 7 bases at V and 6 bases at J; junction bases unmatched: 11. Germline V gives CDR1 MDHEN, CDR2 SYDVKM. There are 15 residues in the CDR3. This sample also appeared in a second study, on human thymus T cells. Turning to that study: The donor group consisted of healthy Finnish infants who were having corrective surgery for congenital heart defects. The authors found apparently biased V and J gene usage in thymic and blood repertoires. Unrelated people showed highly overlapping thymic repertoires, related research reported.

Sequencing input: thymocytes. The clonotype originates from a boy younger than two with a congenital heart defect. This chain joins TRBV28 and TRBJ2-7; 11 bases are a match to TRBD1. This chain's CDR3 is CASKTVPGTGGEQYF. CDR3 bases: TGTGCCAGCAAGACTGTTCCCGGGACAGGGGGCGAGCAGTACTTC.